Listed below are T cell receptor beta chains from one sample, sequenced in a study of blood T cell repertoires in COVID-19. Sequencing was performed with immunoSEQ multiplex PCR; in TCRdb, only in-frame clones are kept and a portion is missing. This table has around 300,000 clones, around 87% appearing once. Sequenced sample: PBMCs or T cells enriched from blood (not recorded which). The receptors were sampled from a woman aged 30 to 39 who had recovered from COVID-19. Both conserved end residues are part of each CDR3. The D gene is left open where the match is weak. The size of a clone is reported for some rows only, either as once, few or many, or as a class for expanded clones.

j_call d_call v_call clone_size cdr3_aa cdr3_nt
TRBJ2-7 TRBD1 TRBV18 NA CASSLGQGGTYEQYF TGTGCCAGCTCACTGGGACAGGGAGGAACCTACGAGCAGTACTTC
TRBJ1-1 NA TRBV24-1 NA CATSDFGPGLSSEAFF TGTGCCACCAGTGACTTTGGTCCGGGTTTATCATCTGAAGCTTTCTTT
TRBJ1-2 NA TRBV24-1 once CATSDLQSRDNGYTF TGTGCCACCAGTGATTTGCAAAGTCGGGACAATGGCTACACCTTC
TRBJ2-7 TRBD1 TRBV18 NA CASSIDRDSYEQYF TGTGCCAGCTCAATTGACAGGGATAGCTACGAGCAGTACTTC
TRBJ2-7 TRBD1 TRBV5-6 NA CASSRPGTGVLGYEQYF TGTGCCAGCAGCCGTCCCGGGACAGGGGTTCTAGGGTACGAGCAGTACTTC
TRBJ2-6 TRBD1 TRBV19 NA CASSRVGTGQGTPNSGANVLTF TGTGCCAGTAGCCGGGTTGGTACGGGACAGGGGACTCCGAACTCTGGGGCCAACGTCCTGACTTTC
TRBJ1-5 TRBD1 TRBV6-5 NA CASSMTGSQPQHF TGTGCCAGCAGCATGACAGGGTCTCAGCCCCAGCATTTT
TRBJ2-2 TRBD2 TRBV3-1/TRBV3-2 once CASSQEMSSGNTGELFF TGTGCCAGCAGCCAAGAGATGTCTAGCGGGAACACCGGGGAGCTGTTTTTT
TRBJ1-4 NA TRBV3-1/TRBV3-2 NA CASSPPGHPNEKLFF TGTGCCAGCAGCCCCCCGGGACACCCGAATGAAAAACTGTTTTTT
TRBJ1-2 NA TRBV28 NA CASNPGGSGYTF TGTGCCAGCAACCCCGGGGGGTCCGGCTACACCTTC
TRBJ1-3 NA TRBV12-5 NA CASGSHRERGNTIYF TGTGCTAGTGGTTCTCACCGAGAGAGGGGAAACACCATATATTTT
TRBJ1-2 TRBD1 TRBV12-3/TRBV12-4 NA CASSPRDRDGYTF TGTGCCAGCAGTCCCAGGGACAGGGATGGCTACACCTTC
TRBJ2-7 NA TRBV5-1 NA CASSLERTALSYEQYF TGCGCCAGCAGCTTGGAAAGGACAGCACTTTCCTACGAGCAGTACTTC
TRBJ1-2 TRBD1 TRBV6-5 NA CASRETGSDYGYTF TGTGCCAGCAGAGAGACAGGGTCCGACTATGGCTACACCTTC
TRBJ1-4 NA TRBV30 NA CAWSMKGREKLFF TGTGCCTGGAGTATGAAAGGGAGAGAAAAACTGTTTTTT
TRBJ1-3 NA TRBV24-1 NA CATSDRTRGGNTIYF TGTGCCACCAGTGATAGGACCCGAGGGGGAAACACCATATATTTT
TRBJ1-1 NA TRBV3-1/TRBV3-2 NA CASSQRENTEAFF TGTGCCAGCAGCCAACGGGAGAACACTGAAGCTTTCTTT
TRBJ2-1 TRBD2 TRBV5-1 NA CASSLAGTSYEQFF TGCGCCAGCAGCTTGGCTGGGACTAGCTATGAGCAGTTCTTC
TRBJ1-1 NA TRBV27 NA CASSFLRGGEAFF TGTGCCAGCAGTTTCCTCAGGGGCGGTGAAGCTTTCTTT
TRBJ2-1 TRBD2 TRBV12-5 NA CASGLLAGDNEQFF TGTGCTAGTGGTTTATTAGCGGGGGACAATGAGCAGTTCTTC